The 25 T cell receptor beta chains below come from one sample, sequenced in a study of OX40 agonist ivuxolimab in advanced cancers. The repertoire was sequenced with immunoSEQ multiplex PCR; TCRdb's copy has only in-frame clones and lacks some. The sample shows roughly 140,000 clones, approximately 94% of them seen only once. Sequenced here: CD4+ or CD8+ T cells sorted from blood, sampled in a trial of the OX40 agonist ivuxolimab. All receptors come from an adult with an advanced solid tumor such as melanoma, head and neck, liver or kidney cancer.

This chain links TRBV7-2 with TRBJ2-3, with 11 bases identical to TRBD2. The germline V gene encodes CDR1 SGHTA and CDR2 FQGNSA. J was trimmed by 2 bases and V by 1 base; bases with no gene match: 2. CDR3 length: 16 residues. In DNA, the CDR3 is TGTGCCAGCAGCTTAGTAGCGGGAGGGTCCACAGATACGCAGTATTTT. Its protein is CASSLVAGGSTDTQYF.

The chain has TRBV7-2 and TRBJ2-3, with D tentatively TRBD1 or TRBD2 (5 bases each). CDR1 and CDR2 from the germline V gene are SGHTA and FQGNSA. The V end lost 5 bases, the J end lost 6 bases, and 18 bases lay between the germline ends. The length of the CDR3 is 15 residues. CDR3 sequence reads: CASSTGTSGSDTQYF. CDR3 nucleotide sequence: TGTGCCAGCAGCACGGGGACCTCAGGAAGTGATACGCAGTATTTT.

This chain links TRBV6-5 with TRBJ1-6, with D hard to call. Germline values: CDR1 MNHEY, CDR2 SVGAGI. V dropped 2 bases and J dropped 9 bases, with 14 bases sitting between them. The CDR3 has 15 residues. The CDR3 DNA sequence: TGTGCCAGCAGTTACGGTGGCGGGGTTGGTTCACCCCTCCACTTT. Translated, it gives CASSYGGGVGSPLHF.

The CDR3 coding sequence is TGTGCCAGTAGTATTTTGGTAGGACGGAGCTCCTACAATGAGCAGTTCTTC. It translates to CASSILVGRSSYNEQFF. This rearrangement joins TRBV19 to TRBJ2-1; no firm D call. Trimming cost V 3 bases and J 0 bases, with 15 bases left between them. This CDR3 has 17 amino acids. The germline V gene has CDR1 LNHDA and CDR2 SQIVND (reference sequence).

The V gene is TRBV7-6, the J gene TRBJ2-3, with 8 bases aligning to TRBD2. The CDR3 runs to 18 residues. V dropped 1 base and J dropped 5; count of bases not matched to a gene: 14. The germline V gene has CDR1 SGHVS and CDR2 FNYEAQ. This CDR3 reads CASSLGRRRGVEKDTQYF. The DNA of the CDR3 is TGTGCCAGCAGCTTAGGAAGGCGGCGGGGGGTTGAGAAAGATACGCAGTATTTT.

V and J are TRBV6-5 and TRBJ2-3; D is unclear. Germline V gene sequence: CDR1 MNHEY, CDR2 SVGAGI. V shed 8 bases and J shed 8 bases, with 14 bases lying between them. This CDR3 spans 12 amino acids. Here the CDR3 DNA reads TGTGCCAGCGCACCCGGGCACGGTACGCAGTATTTT. Amino acids: CASAPGHGTQYF.

The chain has TRBV4-3 and TRBJ1-5; D not resolved. Between the trimmed V and J ends, which lost 1 base and 4 bases, there was a span of 11 bases. CDR3 length equals 15 residues. Per germline, CDR1 LGHNA and CDR2 YSLEER. CDR3 loop: CASSQGLGINQPQHF. The DNA for the CDR3 is TGCGCCAGCAGCCAAGGGCTAGGGATTAATCAGCCCCAGCATTTT.

This CDR3 is CASSARQGLGETQYF. CDR3 DNA sequence: TGTGCCAGCAGTGCCCGACAGGGTCTCGGAGAGACCCAGTACTTC. The V gene is TRBV6-5, the J gene TRBJ2-5; 7 bases line up with TRBD1. CDR3 length equals 15 residues. Germline CDR1 reads MNHEY; CDR2 reads SVGAGI. V gave up 5 bases and J gave up 4 bases; unmatched junction bases: 10.

V and J are TRBV29-1 and TRBJ2-1; D gene unclear. Germline-derived CDR1 and CDR2 are SQVTM and ANQGSEA. Deletions cut 5 bases from V and 6 bases from J, with 14 bases between. The CDR3 spans 13 residues. CDR3 protein: CSVRPSDANEQFF. The CDR3 DNA sequence: TGCAGCGTTAGGCCCAGCGACGCCAATGAGCAGTTCTTC.

The gene calls are TRBV6-6 and TRBJ1-2; the D gene is possibly TRBD1 (5 bases). The length of the CDR3 is 15 residues. V gave up 10 bases and J gave up 4 bases, with 22 bases separating them. The germline V gene encodes CDR1 MNHNY and CDR2 SVGAGI (reference sequence). DNA for the CDR3: TGTGCCATAGGGGCGGCTCGGGGGGTCGGCTATGGCTACACCTTC. As protein: CAIGAARGVGYGYTF.

This sequence joins TRBV5-6 and TRBJ2-3; 11 bases map to TRBD2. CDR1 is SGHDT, CDR2 YYEEEE, per germline. Trimming removed 2 bases from V and 6 bases from J; junction bases left unmatched: 8. The CDR3 extends over 16 amino acids. The CDR3 protein is CASSFPLAGETDTQYF. The CDR3 DNA sequence: TGTGCCAGCAGCTTTCCACTAGCGGGAGAAACTGATACGCAGTATTTT.

This sequence joins TRBV11-1 and TRBJ2-7; D ambiguous. CDR3 length: 16 residues. V lost 5 bases and J 0 bases, leaving 17 bases between the germline ends. CDR1 SGHAT and CDR2 FQDESV come from the germline V gene (reference sequence). The CDR3 protein is CASSPGPYWGSYEQYF. The DNA for the CDR3 is TGTGCCAGCAGCCCAGGCCCGTATTGGGGCTCCTACGAGCAGTACTTC.

This clone has a single count. The chain links TRBV4-3 to TRBJ2-7; D is possibly TRBD2 (5 bases). This CDR3 is built from 15 residues. Trimming removed 4 bases at V and 1 base at J, with 14 bases between. Germline V gene lookup returns CDR1 LGHNA and CDR2 YSLEER. This CDR3 reads CASSPALRASYEQYF. The DNA for the CDR3 is TGCGCCAGCAGCCCAGCGTTGCGGGCTTCCTACGAGCAGTACTTC.

The rearrangement joins TRBV21-1 to TRBJ1-2; no DNA check was done on the table's D call, TRBD1. TRBV21-1 is reported as a pseudogene. The CDR3 extends over 15 amino acids. The CDR3 region is CASPDRGGLGYGYTF. CDR3 DNA sequence: TGTGCCAGCCCGGACAGGGGGGGTTTAGGCTATGGCTACACCTTC.

The CDR3: CASSLDRASYNEQFF. The CDR3 DNA reads TGTGCCAGCAGCTTAGACAGGGCGTCCTACAATGAGCAGTTCTTC. The genes are TRBV7-3 and TRBJ2-1; 7 bases are a match to TRBD1. CDR3 length: 15 amino acids. CDR1 and CDR2 from the germline V gene are SGHTA and FQGTGA. The J segment lost 1 base and the V segment lost 2 bases, leaving 2 bases of the junction unmatched.

V usage is TRBV7-2 and J usage is TRBJ1-2; TRBD1 matches at 10 bases. Looked up from germline, CDR1 is SGHTA and CDR2 is FQGNSA. Unmatched junction bases numbered 7, after V lost 5 bases and J lost 1 base. The CDR3 has 16 residues. CDR3 nucleotides: TGTGCCAGCAGCGGCCGACAGGGGGCTCTTAACTATGGCTACACCTTC. It specifies CASSGRQGALNYGYTF.

In its sample, this clone was seen once. CDR3 sequence: CASSLIPGQSSYNEQFF. The CDR3 nucleotides are TGCGCCAGCAGCTTAATCCCGGGACAGAGCTCCTACAATGAGCAGTTCTTC. The J gene is TRBJ2-1, the V gene TRBV5-1; TRBD1 aligns across 7 bases. The CDR3 spans 17 residues. Looked up from germline, CDR1 is SGHRS and CDR2 is YFSETQ. V dropped 2 bases and J dropped 0; count of bases not matched to a gene: 8. Full variable domain (rest looked up from reference TRBV5-1 and TRBJ2-1): KAGVTQTPRYLIKTRGQQVTLSCSPISGHRSVSWYQQTPGQGLQFLFEYFSETQRNKGNFPGRFSGRQFSNSRSEMNVSTLELGDSALYLCASSLIPGQSSYNEQFFGPGTRLTVL.

V is TRBV18 and J is TRBJ2-1, with D possibly being TRBD1 (6 bases). The CDR3 extends over 15 amino acids. From germline, CDR1 is KGHSH and CDR2 LQKENI. Trimming removed 0 bases from V and 2 bases from J, with 8 bases in between. CDR3 protein: CASSPPNRAYNEQFF. CDR3 nucleotide sequence: TGTGCCAGCTCACCACCGAACAGGGCCTACAATGAGCAGTTCTTC.

This clone was detected a few times. The chain is built from TRBV7-9 and TRBJ1-1, with no clear D. CDR1 and CDR2 (germline): SEHNR, FQNEAQ (reference sequence). The CDR3 is made up of 14 amino acids. Trimming took 4 bases from V and 3 from J, leaving 12 bases between them. The CDR3 nucleotides are TGTGCCAGCAGCTCCTGGACGGGCCACACTGAAGCTTTCTTT. Protein product: CASSSWTGHTEAFF.

CDR3 amino acids: CASHTGTGPAGANVLTF. CDR3 sequence (DNA): TGTGCCAGTCATACCGGGACAGGTCCCGCTGGGGCCAACGTCCTGACTTTC. This sequence joins TRBV2 and TRBJ2-6, with 8 positions matching TRBD1. Germline values: CDR1 SNHLY, CDR2 FYNNEI. The CDR3 covers 17 residues. The J segment lost 2 bases and the V segment lost 9 bases, leaving 12 bases of the junction unmatched.

This rearrangement joins TRBV2 to TRBJ2-7; perhaps TRBD2 as D (7 bases). The CDR3 has 13 amino acids. Germline loops: CDR1 SNHLY, CDR2 FYNNEI. V lost 4 bases to trimming and J lost 7 bases, with 14 bases between them. This CDR3 is CASSVGGGREQYF. In nucleotides, the CDR3 is TGTGCCAGCAGTGTGGGAGGGGGAAGGGAGCAGTACTTC.

The V and J genes are TRBV5-1 and TRBJ2-5; D is undetermined. Germline CDR1 reads SGHRS; CDR2 reads YFSETQ. V was shortened by 0 bases and J by 0 bases, with 12 bases between the two germline ends. This CDR3 is 16 amino acids long. CDR3 sequence reads: CASSLGPLGYQETQYF. CDR3 sequence (DNA): TGCGCCAGCAGCTTGGGCCCCCTTGGGTACCAAGAGACCCAGTACTTC.

The chain employs TRBV20-1 and TRBJ2-7; TRBD1 might be the D (5 bases). The V and J ends lost 5 bases and 3 bases respectively, with 8 bases between them. CDR3 length: 11 amino acids. Germline CDR1 reads DFQATT; CDR2 reads SNEGSKA (reference sequence). CDR3 sequence (DNA): TGCAGTGCTTCTGACAGCTACGAGCAGTACTTC. It encodes CSASDSYEQYF.

V usage is TRBV28 and J usage is TRBJ1-5; 10 bases align to TRBD1. This CDR3 region has 15 residues. From germline, CDR1 is MDHEN and CDR2 SYDVKM. J lost 6 bases, V lost 5 bases, and 7 bases had no gene match. CDR3 nucleotide sequence: TGTGCCAGCAGTGCCGAGACAGGGGGCGGTCAGCCCCAGCATTTT. Its translation: CASSAETGGGQPQHF. Full variable domain (rest looked up from reference TRBV28 and TRBJ1-5): DVKVTQSSRYLVKRTGEKVFLECVQDMDHENMFWYRQDPGLGLRLIYFSYDVKMKEKGDIPEGYSVSREKKERFSLILESASTNQTSMYLCASSAETGGGQPQHFGDGTRLSIL.

The rearrangement joins TRBV19 to TRBJ1-1, with 7 nucleotides matching TRBD1. Germline V CDR1 and CDR2: LNHDA, SQIVND (reference sequence). With 5 bases clipped from V and 3 bases from J, the junction kept 9 bases outside the gene matches. This CDR3 is built from 15 residues. In DNA form, the CDR3 reads TGTGCCAGTAGTGCCCGACAGGGCTGGGACACTGAAGCTTTCTTT. It specifies CASSARQGWDTEAFF.